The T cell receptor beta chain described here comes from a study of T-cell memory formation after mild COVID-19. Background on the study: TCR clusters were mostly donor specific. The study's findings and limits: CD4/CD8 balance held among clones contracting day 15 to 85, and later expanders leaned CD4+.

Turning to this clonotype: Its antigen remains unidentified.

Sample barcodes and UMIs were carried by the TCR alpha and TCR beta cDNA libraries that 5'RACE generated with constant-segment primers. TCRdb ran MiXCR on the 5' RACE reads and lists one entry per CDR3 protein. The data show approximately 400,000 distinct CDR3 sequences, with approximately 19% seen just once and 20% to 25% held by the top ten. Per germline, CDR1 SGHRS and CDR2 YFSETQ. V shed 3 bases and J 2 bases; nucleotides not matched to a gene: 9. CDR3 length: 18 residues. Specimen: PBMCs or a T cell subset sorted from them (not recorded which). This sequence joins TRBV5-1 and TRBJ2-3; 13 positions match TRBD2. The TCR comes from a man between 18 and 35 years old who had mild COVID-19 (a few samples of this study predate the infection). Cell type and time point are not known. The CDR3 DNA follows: TGCGCCAGCAGCTCCTTACTAGCGGGGGGGTTCCTCACAGATACGCAGTATTTT. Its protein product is CASSSLLAGGFLTDTQYF.